This entry concerns a single T cell receptor beta chain. Which antigen it targets is not known. No much larger clone exists at a distance of one base, and base qualities are not known. The entry originates in a study of tumor and adjacent non-tumor tissue in lung cancer (dated by TCRdb to the late 2010s). About the full investigation: Patients with adenocarcinoma (12), squamous cell carcinoma (2) and small cell lung cancer (1) were included in the cohort. The roughly 15 enrolled patients, of whom some 10 were men and 5 were women, were aged about 31 to 85 years and were diagnosed with TNM stage I to III disease. A total of some 130 million productive TCRbeta reads were generated by sequencing, corresponding to an average of about 4.17 million reads per sample. Using bulk TCRbeta repertoires from some 14 lung cancer patients, the study set lung tumor tissue side by side with matched distant non-tumor lung tissue. Some 30 paired specimens, one tumor and one normal lung sample per patient, were profiled by TCRbeta CDR3 sequencing.

The library was made by multiplex PCR. The sample was run on an Illumina HiSeq 2500. TCRbeta libraries were constructed through three rounds of nested PCR with primers (Table S4) according to protocols adapted from ARM-PCR. PCR products of 200-500 bp were gel-excised and purified with the QIAquick gel extraction kit before sequencing. In the original analysis: Trimmomatic was used to clean the reads, FLASH was used to merge the reads into complete CDR3 sequences, and MiTCR was used to assign the reads to V(D)J germline segments. VDJtools was used to compute clonal diversity as the inverse Simpson's index. In-frame sequences lacking a premature stop codon were counted as productive reads. Clones were called with MiXCR by TCRdb after fastp trimmed the public reads at Q25, and only in-frame beta chains were retained. Entries that share a CDR3 protein sequence are merged under the most common genes and DNA. The V and J calls were determined by TCRdb, not by the authors. The sample profile shows 95,000 to 150,000 distinct CDR3 sequences; about 66% of them were found once. The leading ten clones occupy about 13% of the sample.

General findings and caveats noted by the study authors: The top 100 clones accounted for a significantly larger cumulative portion of the repertoire in normal lung than in tumor tissue. Because peripheral blood was not sequenced, the blood TCRbeta repertoires of the lung cancer patients in the study went unexamined. The sequencing platform is not named in the methods, and unique molecular identifiers are not mentioned. Significantly higher TCR diversity was found in younger patients, and higher tumor TCR diversity was associated with shorter overall and disease-free survival. The cohort had only approximately 15 patients, and the authors noted that larger samples and more detailed clinical data are needed. TCR diversity (inverse Simpson) was significantly higher in tumor than in normal lung tissue (roughly 430 vs 170, P = 0.0075, Mann-Whitney U test).

Bulk unsorted tissue served as the source for RNA extraction, and RNA quality was assessed using a NanoDrop ND-1000 and an Agilent 2100. Newly diagnosed lung cancer patients without prior chemotherapy who had been admitted for thoracic surgery in China between August and November 2014 were enrolled as donors. Anyone who had undergone radiotherapy or chemotherapy before, or who had another cancer at the same time, was left out of the study. Pieces of surgical tissue measuring about 1-2.1 cm3 were kept in RNAlater solution and held at -80 degrees C until needed. V sheds 10 bases and J sheds 3 bases, leaving 12 bases between their ends. CDR1 and CDR2 (SGHAT, FQNNGV) derive from the germline V gene. From the cysteine through the phenylalanine, the CDR3 covers 12 amino acids. The only DNA kept is the CDR3, 36 bases in frame from the first base.

The TCR comes from a man under 40 with non-small cell lung cancer. The chain is made from TRBV11-2 and TRBJ2-5; the D gene cannot be named for sure. Specimen: lung tumor tissue. The DNA sequence is given as TGTGCCATCGCGCACTTCGAAGAGACCCAGTACTTC. It translates to CAIAHFEETQYF.